These T cell receptor beta chains were read from a single sample in a study of blood T cell repertoires in COVID-19. This table comes from immunoSEQ multiplex PCR, and its TCRdb copy is limited to in-frame clones, with some not included. This repertoire shows 25,000 to 30,000 clones, more than 80% found once; its top ten account for under 3.5%. The specimen was peripheral blood. All receptors derive from a human donor in a cohort sampled during active COVID-19. The CDR3 runs from the conserved cysteine through the conserved F or W. D genes are given only for firm matches.

V: TRBV7-9
J: TRBJ2-5
D: .
CDR3: CASSSYWTPYSPQETQYF
DNA: TGTGCCAGCAGCTCCTATTGGACACCCTACTCTCCCCAAGAGACCCAGTACTTC

V: TRBV6-5
J: TRBJ1-1
D: .
CDR3: CASRFEGQLNTEAFF
DNA: TGTGCCAGCAGATTCGAAGGACAGCTGAACACTGAAGCTTTCTTT

V: TRBV11-3
J: TRBJ1-3
D: TRBD1
CDR3: CASSSGGSGNTIYF
DNA: TGTGCCAGCAGCTCAGGGGGTTCTGGAAACACCATATATTTT

V: TRBV27
J: TRBJ1-6
D: TRBD1
CDR3: CASSLVTGGNSPLHF
DNA: TGTGCCAGCAGTTTAGTGACAGGGGGGAATTCACCCCTCCACTTT

V: TRBV7-2
J: TRBJ2-7
D: .
CDR3: CASSPGAYEQYF
DNA: TGTGCCAGCTCACCAGGGGCCTACGAGCAGTACTTC

V: TRBV6-6
J: TRBJ1-1
D: TRBD1
CDR3: CAGQGQNTEAFF
DNA: TGTGCCGGACAGGGACAAAACACTGAAGCTTTCTTT

V: TRBV5-1
J: TRBJ2-1
D: TRBD2
CDR3: CASSRSGVTYNEQFF
DNA: TGCGCCAGCAGCCGGAGCGGGGTGACCTACAATGAGCAGTTCTTC

V: TRBV4-2
J: TRBJ2-1
D: TRBD2
CDR3: CASSQDLLAGGYNEQFF
DNA: TGTGCCAGCAGCCAAGATCTTCTAGCGGGGGGCTACAATGAGCAGTTCTTC

V: TRBV25-1
J: TRBJ2-7
D: TRBD2
CDR3: CASSGKGRGDSYEQYF
DNA: TGTGCCAGCAGTGGGAAAGGGCGGGGGGACTCCTACGAGCAGTACTTC

V: TRBV6-6
J: TRBJ1-1
D: TRBD1
CDR3: CAGGQGGAFF
DNA: TGTGCCGGCGGACAGGGGGGAGCTTTCTTT

V: TRBV6-6
J: TRBJ1-2
D: TRBD1
CDR3: CASSVGQGYGYTF
DNA: TGTGCCAGCAGTGTGGGACAGGGATATGGCTACACCTTC

V: TRBV19
J: TRBJ1-5
D: .
CDR3: CASRRGAGRDSNQPQHF
DNA: TGTGCCAGCAGGCGGGGGGCAGGCCGAGATAGCAATCAGCCCCAGCATTTT

V: TRBV4-3
J: TRBJ1-2
D: .
CDR3: CASSQEGRGGFGDGYTF
DNA: TGCGCCAGCAGCCAAGAAGGAAGGGGAGGATTTGGGGATGGCTACACCTTC

V: TRBV6-2/TRBV6-3
J: TRBJ1-2
D: .
CDR3: CASSYPLYGYTF
DNA: TGTGCCAGCAGTTATCCCCTTTATGGCTACACCTTC

V: TRBV6-1
J: TRBJ2-1
D: .
CDR3: CASSDVTRWEQFF
DNA: TGTGCCAGCAGTGATGTTACCAGATGGGAGCAGTTCTTC

V: TRBV6-4
J: TRBJ2-1
D: .
CDR3: CASSYIGGDEQFF
DNA: TGTGCCAGCAGCTACATAGGGGGGGATGAGCAGTTCTTC

V: TRBV3-1/TRBV3-2
J: TRBJ2-2
D: .
CDR3: CASTQAAGELFF
DNA: TGTGCCAGCACCCAGGCGGCCGGGGAGCTGTTTTTT

V: TRBV19
J: TRBJ1-5
D: TRBD1
CDR3: CASSTRQGFGNQPQHF
DNA: TGTGCCAGTAGTACAAGACAGGGTTTTGGCAATCAGCCCCAGCATTTT

V: TRBV9
J: TRBJ2-7
D: TRBD1
CDR3: CASSPTGYEQYF
DNA: TGTGCCAGCAGCCCGACAGGGTACGAGCAGTACTTC

V: TRBV3-1/TRBV3-2
J: TRBJ1-1
D: TRBD1
CDR3: CASSQTGWDAFF
DNA: TGTGCCAGCAGCCAGACAGGGTGGGATGCTTTCTTT

V: TRBV3-1/TRBV3-2
J: TRBJ1-1
D: TRBD1
CDR3: CASSQTRTGGLNTEAFF
DNA: TGTGCCAGCAGCCAAACGCGGACAGGGGGCCTGAACACTGAAGCTTTCTTT

V: TRBV9
J: TRBJ1-2
D: TRBD1
CDR3: CASSLTGVDGYTF
DNA: TGTGCCAGCAGCCTGACAGGGGTCGATGGCTACACCTTC

V: TRBV9
J: TRBJ2-7
D: TRBD2
CDR3: CASSVDSGASEQYF
DNA: TGTGCCAGCAGCGTAGATAGCGGGGCCAGCGAGCAGTACTTC

V: TRBV6-1
J: TRBJ2-1
D: TRBD1
CDR3: CASSEARGTEQFF
DNA: TGTGCCAGCAGTGAAGCCAGGGGGACCGAGCAGTTCTTC

V: TRBV4-2
J: TRBJ1-1
D: TRBD1
CDR3: CASSQDTGVAFF
DNA: TGTGCCAGCAGCCAAGACACAGGGGTTGCTTTCTTT